A single sample is the source of the 26 T cell receptor beta chains below, sequenced in a study of blood T cells in healthy people across ages. A second 7 to 11 cycle PCR used barcoded and J-beta primers. TCRdb independently ran MiXCR on the 5' RACE reads; one entry per CDR3 protein. The table has approximately 2,000,000 distinct CDR3 sequences, roughly two fifths seen once. The specimen sequenced was blood. These receptors were obtained from a human donor in good health.

The V and J genes are TRBV4-3 and TRBJ2-7, with 7 bases identical to TRBD1. V was pared by 2 bases and J by 2 bases, with 9 bases of the junction left unmatched. The germline V gene encodes CDR1 LGHNA and CDR2 YSLEER. This CDR3 is built from 16 residues. CDR3: CASSQLVGQQTYEQYF. The DNA for the CDR3 is TGCGCCAGCAGCCAACTCGTGGGACAGCAAACCTACGAGCAGTACTTC.

This clonotype was found a few times. The chain's CDR3 is CASSIGPGASYEQYF. CDR3 DNA: TGTGCCAGTAGTATCGGGCCAGGGGCCTCCTACGAGCAGTACTTC. The rearrangement joins TRBV19 to TRBJ2-7; possible D gene TRBD1, 6 bases. V lost 3 bases and J 0 bases, leaving 12 bases between the germline ends. This CDR3 contains 15 residues. Per germline, CDR1 LNHDA and CDR2 SQIVND (reference sequence).

The chain uses TRBV6-2 or TRBV6-3 and TRBJ1-2, with 7 bases lining up with TRBD1. Germline trimming cut 6 bases from V and 2 bases from J; bases unmatched to any gene: 6. Germline CDR1 MNHEY, CDR2 SVGEGT. This CDR3 has 14 amino acids. This chain's CDR3 is CASRPADRNYGYTF. The CDR3 nucleotides read TGTGCCAGCAGGCCTGCGGACAGGAACTATGGCTACACCTTC.

The chain employs TRBV10-3 and TRBJ2-3; no clear D gene. The CDR3 totals 14 residues. In germline, CDR1 is ENHRY, CDR2 SYGVKD. Trimming shortened V by 4 bases and J by 6 bases, and 14 bases separated the two germline ends. CDR3 amino acids: CAISAKEMGDTQYF. In DNA, the CDR3 is TGTGCCATCAGTGCGAAGGAAATGGGGGATACGCAGTATTTT.

This clonotype was picked up one time. The genes are TRBV5-1 and TRBJ2-1, with D unclear. The germline V gene encodes CDR1 SGHRS and CDR2 YFSETQ. V was cut by 5 bases and J by 0 bases, with 12 bases left in between. This CDR3 has 15 residues. CDR3 sequence reads: CASRVSGSSYNEQFF. The CDR3 region has the DNA TGCGCCAGCAGGGTTTCCGGTAGCTCCTACAATGAGCAGTTCTTC.

In this sample, this clonotype turned up a few times. This sequence joins TRBV4-3 and TRBJ2-3, with D possibly TRBD2 on 6 matching bases. V was pared by 4 bases and J by 6 bases, with 17 bases between. Germline V gene data show CDR1 as LGHNA and CDR2 as YSLEER. The CDR3 extends over 15 amino acids. The DNA for the CDR3 is TGCGCCAGCAGCCGAGGACTACCGGGGCCGGATACGCAGTATTTT. It yields the protein CASSRGLPGPDTQYF.

This clonotype was detected only a few times. The CDR3 DNA reads TGTGCCAGCAGTTGGACCATTAATGAAAAACTGTTTTTT. It yields the protein CASSWTINEKLFF. The chain carries TRBV6-5 and TRBJ1-4; no reliable D call. This CDR3 has 13 residues. Germline CDR1 is MNHEY and CDR2 is SVGAGI. Trimming shortened V by 4 bases and J by 4 bases, and 7 bases separated the two germline ends.

The rearrangement joins TRBV12-3 or TRBV12-4 to TRBJ1-2; 9 positions agree with TRBD1. This CDR3 is built from 13 residues. V lost 6 bases to trimming and J lost 13 bases; unmatched junction nucleotides: 12. The CDR3 here is CASSPRWSGQGTF. The CDR3 nucleotides are TGTGCCAGCAGCCCTCGGTGGTCGGGACAGGGCACCTTC.

This clonotype has just a few counts. The chain joins TRBV29-1 to TRBJ2-7; D remains ambiguous. The germline gives CDR1 SQVTM, CDR2 ANQGSEA. Trimming cost V 1 base and J 2 bases, with 12 bases left between them. The CDR3 is 14 amino acids. The CDR3 bases are TGCAGCGTTGAAGGGGTGGGCAGAACCTACGAGCAGTACTTC. Its protein product is CSVEGVGRTYEQYF.

The chain joins TRBV12-3 or TRBV12-4 to TRBJ1-2; possibly TRBD1 for D (6 bases). Trimming removed 4 bases at V and 8 bases at J, with 17 bases between. The CDR3 length is 14 residues. CDR3 DNA sequence: TGTGCCAGCAGTTCAGGGACAAGGGGCGGAGGCTACACCTTC. This codes for CASSSGTRGGGYTF.

V is TRBV27 and J is TRBJ1-2; possibly TRBD1 for D (6 bases). CDR3 length: 15 amino acids. Deletions cut 3 bases from V and 2 bases from J, with 13 bases between. The V gene's germline CDR1 is MNHEY and CDR2 SMNVEV (reference sequence). CDR3 sequence: CASSFGGRENYGYTF. CDR3 coding DNA: TGTGCCAGCAGTTTCGGGGGCAGGGAAAACTATGGCTACACCTTC.

The rearrangement joins TRBV4-3 to TRBJ2-6, with D perhaps matching TRBD1 or TRBD2 (5 bases each). The CDR3 totals 19 residues. The germline V and J ends were trimmed by 3 bases and 0 bases, with 18 bases remaining between them. CDR1 is LGHNA and CDR2 is YSLEER in the germline V gene. The CDR3 DNA reads as TGCGCCAGCAGCCAGGATCGGGGCAGGTCTACCTCTGGGGCCAACGTCCTGACTTTC. It codes for CASSQDRGRSTSGANVLTF.

CDR3 coding DNA: TGTGCCAGCAGTTATTATTTTATGGAGGAAGAAGCTTTCTTT. Amino acids: CASSYYFMEEEAFF. The J gene is TRBJ1-1, the V gene TRBV12-3 or TRBV12-4; D is undetermined. Trimming pared 4 bases from V and 8 bases from J, leaving 17 bases between. This CDR3 comprises 14 residues.

The genes are TRBV18 and TRBJ1-5; 8 positions agree with TRBD1. This CDR3 is built from 14 residues. The junction had 3 bases not matched to a gene; V was cut back by 3 bases and J by 5 bases. Germline V gene data show CDR1 as KGHSH and CDR2 as LQKENI. The CDR3 bases are TGTGCCAGCTCACCGTCAGGGGGCCATCAGCCCCAGCATTTT. Translating it yields CASSPSGGHQPQHF. The full variable domain, its missing parts supplied by reference TRBV18 and TRBJ1-5, is NAGVMQNPRHLVRRRGQEARLRCSPMKGHSHVYWYRQLPEEGLKFMVYLQKENIIDESGMPKERFSAEFPKEGPSILRIQQVVRGDSAAYFCASSPSGGHQPQHFGDGTRLSIL.

The chain joins TRBV5-1 to TRBJ2-1; TRBD1 matches 9 bases. There are 13 residues in the CDR3. Germline values: CDR1 SGHRS, CDR2 YFSETQ. With 6 bases clipped from V and 6 bases from J, the junction kept 4 bases outside the gene matches. The CDR3 DNA reads TGCGCCAGCATCGGGACAGGGTCCAATGAGCAGTTCTTC. Its translation is CASIGTGSNEQFF.

This chain joins TRBV10-3 and TRBJ1-6; TRBD1 is a possible D gene (5 bases). With 9 bases removed from V and 5 bases from J, the gap between germline ends came to 11 bases. The germline gives CDR1 ENHRY, CDR2 SYGVKD. The CDR3 sequence is 13 residues long. This chain's CDR3 is CAMKTAHNSPLHF. The CDR3 bases are TGTGCCATGAAGACAGCCCATAATTCACCCCTCCACTTT.

The chain carries TRBV7-9 and TRBJ1-4; D is possibly TRBD1 (6 bases). The CDR3 has 16 residues. CDR1 and CDR2 from the germline V gene are SEHNR and FQNEAQ (reference sequence). Between the trimmed V and J ends, which lost 3 bases and 8 bases, there was a span of 19 bases. CDR3 region: CASSFMSGGAREKLFF. CDR3 nucleotides: TGTGCCAGCAGCTTCATGAGCGGGGGCGCCCGAGAAAAACTGTTTTTT.

The chain recombines TRBV7-3 with TRBJ1-1, with 7 bases identical to TRBD1. With V trimmed by 5 bases and J by 0 bases, 9 bases remained unmatched. Germline assignment: CDR1 SGHTA and CDR2 FQGTGA. There are 16 residues in the CDR3. CDR3 region: CASSPDGTALNTEAFF. The CDR3 DNA is TGTGCCAGCAGCCCAGACGGGACAGCCTTGAACACTGAAGCTTTCTTT. The full variable domain, with the rest looked up from reference TRBV7-3 and TRBJ1-1, is GAGVSQTPSNKVTEKGKYVELRCDPISGHTALYWYRQSLGQGPEFLIYFQGTGAADDSGLPNDRFFAVRPEGSVSTLKIQRTERGDSAVYLCASSPDGTALNTEAFFGQGTRLTVV.

The chain recombines TRBV5-6 with TRBJ1-5; 10 bases agree with TRBD1. After removal of 6 bases from V and 5 bases from J, the junction contained 8 bases not matched to a gene. CDR3 length: 15 amino acids. Per the germline V gene, CDR1 is SGHDT and CDR2 is YYEEEE. The CDR3 DNA sequence: TGTGCCAGCAATTTCTATGGGACAGGGGATCAGCCCCAGCATTTT. Residues: CASNFYGTGDQPQHF.

The J gene is TRBJ1-4, the V gene TRBV7-6; 9 nucleotides match TRBD1. This CDR3 spans 15 amino acids. Germline V gene sequence: CDR1 SGHVS, CDR2 FNYEAQ. V gave up 5 bases and J gave up 7 bases; unmatched junction bases: 8. The CDR3 DNA follows: TGTGCCAGCAGCGTACGCGGGACAGGGCGTGAAAAACTGTTTTTT. Translation: CASSVRGTGREKLFF.

This clonotype was picked up many times. The chain links TRBV4-1 to TRBJ2-7; D gene uncertain. CDR1 and CDR2 from the germline V gene are MGHRA and YSYEKL. V was pared by 0 bases and J by 6 bases, with 9 bases between. The CDR3 extends over 13 amino acids. The CDR3 loop is CASSQDRALEQYF. CDR3 DNA: TGCGCCAGCAGCCAAGACCGGGCGCTCGAGCAGTACTTC.

The chain links TRBV5-1 to TRBJ1-2, with TRBD1 matching 8 bases. V dropped 4 bases and J dropped 5; count of bases not matched to a gene: 16. The CDR3 covers 17 residues. Germline assignment: CDR1 SGHRS and CDR2 YFSETQ. The CDR3 DNA reads as TGCGCCAGCAGCCCTACCGGACAGACAGGGGTTCTATATGGCTACACCTTC. Amino acids: CASSPTGQTGVLYGYTF.

This chain joins TRBV6-2 or TRBV6-3 and TRBJ2-1; 11 nucleotides match TRBD2. Germline V lookup: CDR1 MNHEY, CDR2 SVGEGT. The CDR3 totals 15 residues. V was clipped by 7 bases and J by 2 bases; unmatched bases: 4. The CDR3: CASTLAGGPYNEQFF. The CDR3 DNA follows: TGTGCCAGCACGCTAGCGGGGGGTCCCTACAATGAGCAGTTCTTC.

This clonotype was detected only a few times. The genes are TRBV7-2 and TRBJ2-7; no reliable D call. V gave up 1 base and J gave up 3 bases, with 7 bases separating them. This CDR3 comprises 13 residues. Germline CDR1 and CDR2: SGHTA and FQGNSA. The CDR3 coding sequence is TGTGCCAGCAGCTTAGAGTCCGACTACGAGCAGTACTTC. As protein: CASSLESDYEQYF.

J is TRBJ1-4 and V is TRBV29-1; no reliable D call. V was clipped by 4 bases and J by 5 bases, with 11 bases between them. Germline-derived CDR1 and CDR2 are SQVTM and ANQGSEA. This CDR3 has 13 residues. The CDR3, as DNA: TGCAGCGTTGGTTGGGATCTGAATGAAAAACTGTTTTTT. This translates into CSVGWDLNEKLFF.

The table lists this clonotype with a few counts. The chain combines TRBV4-3 with TRBJ2-1; TRBD2 is a possible D gene (6 bases). Germline CDR1 LGHNA, CDR2 YSLEER. Trimming took 1 base from V and 8 from J, leaving 12 bases between them. The CDR3 is 14 residues long. The CDR3 DNA follows: TGCGCCAGCAGCCAAGTAGTAGGCGGGGATGAGCAGTTCTTC. Protein sequence: CASSQVVGGDEQFF.